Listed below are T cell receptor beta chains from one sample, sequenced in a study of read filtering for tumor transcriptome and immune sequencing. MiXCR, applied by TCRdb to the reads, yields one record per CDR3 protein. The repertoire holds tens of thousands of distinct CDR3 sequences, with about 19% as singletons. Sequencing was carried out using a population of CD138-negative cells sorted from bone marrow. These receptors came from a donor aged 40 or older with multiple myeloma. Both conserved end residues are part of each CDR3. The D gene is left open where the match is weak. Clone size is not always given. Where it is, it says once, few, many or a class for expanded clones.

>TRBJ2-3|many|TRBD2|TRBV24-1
TGTGCCACCAGTGATTCGACTAGCGGGGGATCCACAGATACGCAGTATTTT
CATSDSTSGGSTDTQYF
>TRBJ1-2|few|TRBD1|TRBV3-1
TGTGCCAGCAGCCCTACCGCCTCCAGGACAGGGGACTATGGCTACACCTTC
CASSPTASRTGDYGYTF
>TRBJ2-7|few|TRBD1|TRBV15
TGTGCCACCAGCAGAGATCTAGGGACAGGGATAAACGAGCAGTACTTC
CATSRDLGTGINEQYF
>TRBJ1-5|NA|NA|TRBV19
TGTGCCATTGGTGGGGGGAACAATCAGCCCCAGCATTTT
CAIGGGNNQPQHF
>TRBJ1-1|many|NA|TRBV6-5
TGTGCCAGCAGTTACACTGAGGCCACTGAAGCTTTCTTT
CASSYTEATEAFF
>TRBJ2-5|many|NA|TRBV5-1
TGCGCCAGCAGCACAGAACAAGAGACCCAGTACTTC
CASSTEQETQYF
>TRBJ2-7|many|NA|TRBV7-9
TGTGCCAGCAGCTTTGGGACTACAGGGTACGAGCAGTACTTC
CASSFGTTGYEQYF
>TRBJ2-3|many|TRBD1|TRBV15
TGTGCCACCAGCAGGTTCGGACAGGGAACTACTGCTGATACGCAGTATTTT
CATSRFGQGTTADTQYF
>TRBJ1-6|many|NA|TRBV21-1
TGTGCCAGCAGCAAAGTCGGTCCGGCACCCCTCCACTTT
CASSKVGPAPLHF
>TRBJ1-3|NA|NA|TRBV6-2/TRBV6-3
TGTGCCAGCAGTTACTCGACTGGAAACACCATATATTTT
CASSYSTGNTIYF
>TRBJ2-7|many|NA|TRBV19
TGTGCCAGTAGTATCGGGGGGCCAACCTACGAGCAGTACTTC
CASSIGGPTYEQYF
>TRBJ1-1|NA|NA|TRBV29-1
TGCAGCGTGGGGCTTGTAAAGAACACTGAAGCTTTCTTT
CSVGLVKNTEAFF
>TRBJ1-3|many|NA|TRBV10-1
TGCGCCAGCAGAGCCGGGAGAAACGGGGGCACCATATATTTT
CASRAGRNGGTIYF
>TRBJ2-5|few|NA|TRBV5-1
TGCGCCAGCAGCTTCGCGGGACTCCAAGAGACCCAGTACTTC
CASSFAGLQETQYF
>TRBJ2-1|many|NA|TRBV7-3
TGTGCCAGCAGCCCTGGAGGAGCGGGCCGCTACAATGAGCAGTTCTTC
CASSPGGAGRYNEQFF
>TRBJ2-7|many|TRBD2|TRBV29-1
TGCAGCGTTGAGGCTCTAGCGGGGCGGGGGGCCGAGCAGTACTTC
CSVEALAGRGAEQYF
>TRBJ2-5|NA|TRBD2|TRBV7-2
TGTGCCAGCAGCCCTCAGCGGGGACCACAAGAGACCCAGTACTTC
CASSPQRGPQETQYF
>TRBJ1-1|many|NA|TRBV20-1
TGCAGTGCTAGAGATGTGCCGGGCCCAAACACTGAAGCTTTCTTT
CSARDVPGPNTEAFF
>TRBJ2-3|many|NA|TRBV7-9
TGTGCCAGCAGCTTAACTTCCGGGACAGATACGCAGTATTTT
CASSLTSGTDTQYF
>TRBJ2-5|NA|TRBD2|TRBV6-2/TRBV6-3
TGTGCCAGCACTCGCAGCGGGGCTAGCGGGAGTGGGACAGTAGAGACCCAGTACTTC
CASTRSGASGSGTVETQYF
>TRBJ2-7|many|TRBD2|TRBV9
TGTGCCAGCAGCCAGACTAGCGGGGGGCCCCGGTTCGAGCAGTACTTC
CASSQTSGGPRFEQYF
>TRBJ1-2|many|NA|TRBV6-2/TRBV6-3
TGTGCCAGCTCCGGGGGCACAGGGGGCTACACCTTC
CASSGGTGGYTF
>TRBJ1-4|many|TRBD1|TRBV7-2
TGTGCCAGCAGCATCTACAGGGGAGGGGGCGAAAAACTGTTTTTT
CASSIYRGGGEKLFF
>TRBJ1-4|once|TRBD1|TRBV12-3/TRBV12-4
TGTGCCAGCAGTTTTGACAGGGGGCTCTCAACTAATGAAAAACTGTTTTTT
CASSFDRGLSTNEKLFF
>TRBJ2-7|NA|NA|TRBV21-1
TGTGCCAGCAGCAAACGGGCTAGCGGGGGGACAACATCCTACGAGCAGTACTTC
CASSKRASGGTTSYEQYF
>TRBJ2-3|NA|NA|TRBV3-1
TGTGCCAGCAGCCAAGATGCAGATACGCAGTATTTT
CASSQDADTQYF
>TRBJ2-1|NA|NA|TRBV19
TGTGCCAGTAGTACTCTTGAGGGGAGGCGTGAGCAGTTCTTC
CASSTLEGRREQFF
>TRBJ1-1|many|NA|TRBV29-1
TGCAGCGTTCAATCCAGGGCTATGAACACTGAAGCTTTCTTT
CSVQSRAMNTEAFF
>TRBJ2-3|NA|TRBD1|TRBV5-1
TGCCCCAGCAGCTCGACAGGGGCAGATACGCAGTATTTT
CPSSSTGADTQYF